The 20 T cell receptor beta chains given below trace back to one sample, sequenced in a study of cytomegalovirus exposure and HLA in healthy donors. PCR primers comprised 60 Vbeta and 13 Jbeta primers. Profiled with immunoSEQ multiplex PCR; TCRdb holds only in-frame clones, not every one. This sample carries under 200,000 clones, about 85% of them seen once, and the ten largest clones take 6.3%. The sample was PBMCs. These TCRs come from a male donor in good health and CMV-seropositive.

The rearrangement links TRBV7-2 to TRBJ2-7; tentatively, D is TRBD2 (8 bases). Germline loops: CDR1 SGHTA, CDR2 FQGNSA. Trimming removed 5 bases from V and 2 bases from J, with 19 bases in between. The CDR3 loop spans 16 amino acids. The CDR3 DNA reads TGTGCCAGCAGCCCAGGGGGGGGAGCGGGAGCCTACGAGCAGTACTTC. Its protein product is CASSPGGGAGAYEQYF.

The chain recombines TRBV2 with TRBJ1-5; 9 bases map to TRBD1. Trimming removed 4 bases from V and 1 base from J; junction bases left unmatched: 8. The germline V gene encodes CDR1 SNHLY and CDR2 FYNNEI. The CDR3 runs to 17 residues. Here the CDR3 reads CASSGGTGWGSNQPQHF. The CDR3 DNA follows: TGTGCCAGCAGTGGGGGGACAGGGTGGGGAAGCAATCAGCCCCAGCATTTT.

The chain has TRBV5-1 and TRBJ1-1; 7 bases are a match to TRBD1. CDR1 is SGHRS and CDR2 is YFSETQ in the germline V gene. This CDR3 has 11 amino acids. The V and J ends lost 4 bases and 8 bases, in that order; junction bases with no gene match: 2. Here the CDR3 DNA reads TGCGCCAGCAGCCAGACAGGGGAAGCTTTCTTT. Protein product: CASSQTGEAFF.

A word on this clone: Relative to the germline gene, one junction end is altered; a read error may explain this. J is TRBJ1-1 and V is TRBV30, with TRBD1 as a possible D gene (5 bases). CDR3 size: 13 residues. CDR1 GTSNPN and CDR2 SVGIG come from the germline V gene (reference sequence). CDR3 sequence reads: CAWRTAGNAEAFF. CDR3 nucleotide sequence: TGTGCCTGGAGGACGGCAGGGAACGCTGAAGCTTTCTTT.

The chain couples TRBV29-1 to TRBJ2-7; 7 nucleotides align to TRBD2. This CDR3 is 14 amino acids long. The trim removed 3 bases at V and 5 bases at J, leaving 10 bases unmatched. Germline V gene lookup returns CDR1 SQVTM and CDR2 ANQGSEA. The CDR3 is CSVEGTSAIDEQYF. CDR3 DNA: TGCAGCGTTGAGGGTACTAGCGCAATCGACGAGCAGTACTTC.

The gene calls are TRBV6-4 and TRBJ2-1, with D possibly being TRBD2 (6 bases). There are 13 residues in the CDR3. Germline V gene data show CDR1 as MRHNA and CDR2 as SNTAGT. Trimming took off 5 bases at V and 5 bases at J, with 10 bases between the two ends. CDR3 coding DNA: TGTGCCAGCAGTATAGCGGAGCACAATGAGCAGTTCTTC. It translates to CASSIAEHNEQFF.

Comments on this clone: At the DNA level, this CDR3 is encoded by other sequences in the same sample as well. This chain's CDR3 is CASSSQYEQYF. DNA for the CDR3: TGTGCCAGCAGCTCTCAGTACGAGCAGTACTTC. The genes are TRBV7-9 and TRBJ2-7; D gene uncertain. CDR3 length: 11 amino acids. In germline, CDR1 is SEHNR, CDR2 FQNEAQ (reference sequence). V was clipped by 4 bases and J by 4 bases, with 5 bases between them.

This clone was observed a handful of times. V gene TRBV7-8 combines with J gene TRBJ1-1, with 8 bases lining up with TRBD1. V lost 1 base to trimming and J lost 1 base; unmatched junction nucleotides: 5. The CDR3 sequence is 16 residues long. From germline, CDR1 is SGHVS and CDR2 FQNEAQ. CDR3 DNA: TGTGCCAGCAGCTTAGAACCCGGACAGGGGAACACTGAAGCTTTCTTT. Residues: CASSLEPGQGNTEAFF.

This clone was found once. The chain joins TRBV18 to TRBJ1-1; D is unclear. This CDR3 has 14 amino acids. Germline V CDR1 and CDR2: KGHSH, LQKENI. The germline V and J ends were trimmed by 4 bases and 1 base, with 10 bases remaining between them. CDR3 coding DNA: TGTGCCAGCTCACTCAGGTCAGGGAACACTGAAGCTTTCTTT. This gives the protein CASSLRSGNTEAFF.

V gene TRBV6-1 combines with J gene TRBJ1-3; 9 bases are a match to TRBD1. The V gene's germline CDR1 is MNHNS and CDR2 SASEGT. The trim removed 5 bases at V and 16 bases at J, leaving 12 bases unmatched. CDR3 length: 13 residues. This CDR3 is CASSPVGQGLHYF. The CDR3 DNA sequence: TGTGCCAGCAGTCCCGTGGGACAGGGCCTCCACTATTTT.

This chain connects TRBV7-9 to TRBJ1-1, with D hard to call. The V end lost 6 bases, the J end lost 0 bases, and 14 bases lay between the germline ends. CDR3 size: 15 residues. Germline CDR1 and CDR2: SEHNR and FQNEAQ (reference sequence). The CDR3 protein is CASRTGIGMNTEAFF. CDR3 sequence (DNA): TGTGCCAGCAGAACCGGGATAGGCATGAACACTGAAGCTTTCTTT.

The V call is TRBV7-9, the J call TRBJ2-1; 11 nucleotides agree with TRBD2. Germline trimming cut 5 bases from V and 5 bases from J; bases unmatched to any gene: 5. The CDR3 spans 15 residues. Germline loops: CDR1 SEHNR, CDR2 FQNEAQ (reference sequence). Written as DNA, the CDR3 is TGTGCCAGCAGCCTCGGACTAGCGGGCAACAATGAGCAGTTCTTC. Its translation: CASSLGLAGNNEQFF.

This rearrangement joins TRBV2 to TRBJ1-2; TRBD1 might be the D (6 bases). Trimming removed 2 bases from V and 7 bases from J, with 8 bases in between. CDR1 SNHLY and CDR2 FYNNEI come from the germline V gene. The CDR3 is 12 residues long. The CDR3 here is CASSELGGGYTF. The CDR3, as DNA: TGTGCCAGCAGTGAACTAGGGGGTGGCTACACCTTC.

Only one count was recorded for this clone. This chain joins TRBV29-1 and TRBJ2-5, with D maybe TRBD1 (6 bases). Trimming stripped 7 bases from V and 4 bases from J, with 13 bases between. From germline, CDR1 is SQVTM and CDR2 ANQGSEA. The length of the CDR3 is 12 residues. CDR3 in DNA: TGCAGCGCTGGAATAGGGGGAGAGACCCAGTACTTC. It translates to CSAGIGGETQYF.

The chain uses TRBV4-2 and TRBJ1-1; tentatively, D is TRBD1 (6 bases). The CDR3 covers 13 residues. With 4 bases removed from V and 1 base from J, the gap between germline ends came to 7 bases. Per germline, CDR1 LGHNA and CDR2 YNFKEQ. This chain's CDR3 is CASSPTGNTEAFF. The CDR3 DNA reads TGTGCCAGCAGCCCGACAGGGAACACTGAAGCTTTCTTT.

V usage is TRBV5-1 and J usage is TRBJ2-7; D is unresolved. The ends were cut back, 0 bases at V and 5 bases at J, with 3 bases in the middle. CDR1 SGHRS and CDR2 YFSETQ come from the germline V gene. This CDR3 comprises 11 residues. CDR3 in DNA: TGCGCCAGCAGCTTGGGCGACGAGCAGTACTTC. Residues: CASSLGDEQYF.

This chain connects TRBV4-2 to TRBJ1-1; D ambiguous. Germline CDR1 reads LGHNA; CDR2 reads YNFKEQ. The V end lost 3 bases, the J end lost 0 bases, and 8 bases lay between the germline ends. This CDR3 has 14 amino acids. The CDR3 DNA reads TGTGCCAGCAGCCACGTTGCGATGAACACTGAAGCTTTCTTT. Its protein is CASSHVAMNTEAFF.

The gene calls are TRBV5-4 and TRBJ1-2; tentatively, D is TRBD1 (6 bases). The V end lost 1 base, the J end lost 6 bases, and 10 bases lay between the germline ends. This CDR3 comprises 13 residues. CDR1 is SGHNT, CDR2 YYREEE, per germline (reference sequence). The CDR3 here is CASSLRGGDGYTF. DNA of the CDR3: TGTGCCAGCAGCTTGAGAGGGGGAGATGGCTACACCTTC. Together with reference TRBV5-4 and TRBJ1-2, the CDR3 gives the full variable domain: ETGVTQSPTHLIKTRGQQVTLRCSSQSGHNTVSWYQQALGQGPQFIFQYYREEENGRGNFPPRFSGLQFPNYSSELNVNALELDDSALYLCASSLRGGDGYTFGSGTRLTVV.

V and J are TRBV28 and TRBJ2-7; 12 bases map to TRBD2. Germline CDR1 is MDHEN and CDR2 is SYDVKM. The CDR3 is made up of 17 amino acids. Trimming at V came to 4 bases and at J to 4 bases, leaving 11 bases not matched to a gene. Here the CDR3 reads CASSSQTSGGPKYEQYF. DNA of the CDR3: TGTGCCAGCAGTTCCCAGACTAGCGGGGGCCCTAAGTACGAGCAGTACTTC.

The chain carries TRBV11-2 and TRBJ2-3; TRBD2 matches 14 bases. The CDR3 consists of 16 residues. V lost 5 bases and J lost 4; bases outside the gene matches: 5. CDR1 is SGHAT and CDR2 is FQNNGV in the germline V gene. This chain's CDR3 is CASSKGTSGRADTQYF. DNA of the CDR3: TGTGCCAGCAGCAAGGGGACTAGCGGGAGAGCAGATACGCAGTATTTT.